This T cell receptor (beta chain) was obtained from a study of shared clonotypes between healthy human individuals. Measured with immunoSEQ multiplex PCR; TCRdb has only the in-frame clones, and not every one. The sample has about 1.5 million clones, around 97% seen once. Per germline, CDR1 LNHDA and CDR2 SQIVND (reference sequence). V was cut by 3 bases and J by 1 base, with 12 bases left in between. The CDR3 contains 15 residues. CD4+ cells yielded CD45RA+ naive and CD45RA-negative memory subsets. V is TRBV19 and J is TRBJ1-1; tentatively, D is TRBD1 (6 bases). This clonotype was sampled from a young man in good health. The specimen was naive CD4+ T cells sorted from blood. Subset given: CD45RA+ positively selected. The CDR3 sequence is CASSITWTANTEAFF. In DNA, the CDR3 is TGTGCCAGTAGTATCACCTGGACAGCGAACACTGAAGCTTTCTTT.